The rows below give T cell receptor beta chains drawn from one sample of a study of spatial heterogeneity in lung cancer. MiXCR, run by TCRdb on the 5' RACE reads, gives a single entry per CDR3 protein. Among about 92,000 distinct CDR3 sequences listed, roughly 12% were seen once. This specimen consisted of PBMCs, obtained at surgery. The receptors originated from a male donor with early-stage non-small cell lung cancer. CDR3s include the opening cysteine and the closing phenylalanine or tryptophan. A D gene is named only where the DNA matches it firmly. Clone sizes are given selectively: once, few, many, or a class where the clone is expanded.

few	TRBJ2-3	-	TRBV6-1	TGTGCCAGCAGTGAAAGGGGGGCCGACACAGATACGCAGTATTTT	CASSERGADTDTQYF
many	TRBJ2-7	-	TRBV5-1	TGCGCCAGCAGCCCACAGGGGGGGAGCTCCTACGAGCAGTACTTC	CASSPQGGSSYEQYF
few	TRBJ2-5	-	TRBV5-1	TGCGCCAGCAGCGGAAACCAAGAGACCCAGTACTTC	CASSGNQETQYF
few	TRBJ2-1	-	TRBV28	TGTGCCAGCAGGGGGGGACGCAATGAGCAGTTCTTC	CASRGGRNEQFF
-	TRBJ1-1	-	TRBV4-1	TGCGCCAGCAGCCAAGAGCCTCAGGGAAGCACTGAAGCTTTCTTT	CASSQEPQGSTEAFF
few	TRBJ2-7	TRBD2	TRBV12-3/TRBV12-4	TGTGCCAGCAGTCAAGGACTAGTAGGCGAGCAGTACTTC	CASSQGLVGEQYF
-	TRBJ2-1	TRBD1	TRBV5-1	TGCGCCAGCAGCTTCGACAGGGCCGTTCTTGAGCAGTTCTTC	CASSFDRAVLEQFF
few	TRBJ2-3	TRBD1	TRBV6-5	TGTGCCAGCAGTCCCGGGACAGGGGAAGATACGCAGTATTTT	CASSPGTGEDTQYF
-	TRBJ2-5	-	TRBV28	TGTGCCAGCAGATCTGCAGGTACTTTGGAGACCCAGTACTTC	CASRSAGTLETQYF
few	TRBJ2-1	TRBD2	TRBV28	TGTGCCAGCAGTTTAGGGCTAGCGGGAGTCGATGAGCAGTTCTTC	CASSLGLAGVDEQFF
-	TRBJ2-7	-	TRBV27	TGTGCCAGCAGTTTAGCAGGGGTCCTTTACGAGCTGTACTTC	CASSLAGVLYELYF
-	TRBJ2-3	-	TRBV20-1	TGCAGTGCTAGAGTGCCTAGCGGCACAGATACGCAGTATTTT	CSARVPSGTDTQYF
-	TRBJ2-2	-	TRBV7-9	TGTGCCAGCTTCGGTCCGAACACCGGGGAGCTGTTTTTT	CASFGPNTGELFF
few	TRBJ2-7	-	TRBV20-1	TGCAGTGCTAGACAGACGTCCTACGAGCAGTACTTC	CSARQTSYEQYF
few	TRBJ1-1	-	TRBV28	TGTGCCAGCAGTCGGTGGGGGGGCGCAGGGTCTGAAGCTTTCTTT	CASSRWGGAGSEAFF
few	TRBJ1-5	-	TRBV2	TGTGCCAGCAAGGTGGGGGCAGGGGTTCAGCCCCAGCATTTT	CASKVGAGVQPQHF
-	TRBJ2-6	-	TRBV7-2	TGTGCCAGCAGCTTAGACGGCTCTGGGGCCAACGTCCTGACTTTC	CASSLDGSGANVLTF
few	TRBJ2-1	-	TRBV28	TGTGCCAGCAGTTTACGGCAAAATCAGTTCTTC	CASSLRQNQFF
-	TRBJ2-3	-	TRBV6-1	TGTGCCAGCAGGGACATCGTCACAGATACGCAGTATTTT	CASRDIVTDTQYF
few	TRBJ2-1	-	TRBV5-1	TGCGCCAGCAGCTTGGATTCGGTGGTGTACCTCTCCTACAATGAGCAGTTCTTC	CASSLDSVVYLSYNEQFF